This T cell receptor beta chain is drawn from a study of T cell responses to AZD1222 COVID-19 vaccine. Sequencing used immunoSEQ multiplex PCR; TCRdb keeps in-frame clones, though not all of them. Among over 150,000 clones listed, about nine tenths were seen once. Looked up from germline, CDR1 is MDHEN and CDR2 is SYDVKM. This CDR3 comprises 15 residues. V lost 4 bases, J lost 2 bases, and 15 bases lay in between. The origin of this receptor is an adult who received the AZD1222 COVID-19 vaccine. The starting material was peripheral blood, obtained 28 days after the second AZD1222 dose. The chain combines TRBV28 with TRBJ2-7; D is tentatively TRBD1 or TRBD2 (5 bases each). CDR3 in amino acids: CASSSAGTDAYEQYF. The CDR3 DNA reads TGTGCCAGCAGTTCCGCCGGGACGGATGCCTACGAGCAGTACTTC.